The 17 T cell receptor beta chains presented below share a single source sample, sequenced in a study of CD8 T cells and mutated HIV epitopes (TCRdb year 2021). Receptor libraries were prepared by single-cell sequencing. The sample was run on an Illumina MiSeq. Single-cell cDNA was generated with a method adapted from Smart-seq2 and MARS-Seq, using oligo-dT primers with well-specific UMIs and KAPA HiFi first-round PCR. Pooled first-round products underwent nested PCR with template-switch oligo forward primers and barcoded reverse primers specific to the TCR alpha and beta chains. Through fastp at Q25 and MiXCR, TCRdb rebuilt clones from the public reads, retaining in-frame beta chains. When rows share a CDR3 protein, they turn into one entry using the most common DNA and genes. The sample data list about 590 distinct CDR3 sequences, and more than 45% of these were observed just once. About 71% of the sample lies in the top ten.

Interpreted using the paper, the time point label stands for: sampled during chronic HIV-1 infection. Peptide stimulation included anti-CD28 and anti-CD49d co-stimulation, and activated CD8+ T cells were sorted as CD69+CD137+. Antigens for these TCRs are unknown. This specimen was CD8+ T cells from blood cultured with a non-adapted viral peptide, taken during chronic HIV-1 infection. What the cell subset or site label conveys for this sample: CD69+CD137+ cells after non-adapted KY11 peptide stimulation. All receptors come from a woman under 30 with HIV-1 infection.

This clonotype was recorded once. A much larger clone is a single base away; this may be a read error. This CDR3 fails to terminate in the conserved phenylalanine or tryptophan, so it likely reflects a read error. The V gene is TRBV6-2 or TRBV6-3, the J gene TRBJ2-7, with TRBD1 identical over 9 bases. J lost 7 bases, V lost 6 bases, and 1 base had no gene match. CDR1 and CDR2 (germline): MNHEY, SVGEGT. The CDR3 is 11 residues long. The CDR3 loop is CASRTGGEQYL. CDR3 DNA: TGTGCCAGCAGGACAGGGGGAGAGCAGTACCTC.

By share, this clonotype counts as large. The J gene is TRBJ2-5, the V gene TRBV12-3 or TRBV12-4; D is unclear. This CDR3 spans 14 amino acids. V shed 4 bases and J shed 0 bases, with 9 bases lying between them. The CDR3 DNA reads TGTGCCAGCAGTTCTTGGGGAAACCAAGAGACCCAGTACTTC. Its translation is CASSSWGNQETQYF.

A few counts support this clonotype. This chain links TRBV7-8 with TRBJ2-7, with 9 bases aligning to TRBD1. Germline V lookup: CDR1 SGHVS, CDR2 FQNEAQ. This CDR3 is built from 20 residues. The J segment lost 1 base and the V segment lost 2 bases, leaving 18 bases of the junction unmatched. CDR3 region: CASSLKEVGTGPLISYEQYF. The CDR3 DNA follows: TGTGCCAGCAGCTTAAAAGAAGTAGGGACAGGGCCACTAATTTCCTACGAGCAGTACTTC.

There are a few counts of this clonotype. The rearrangement uses TRBV20-1 and TRBJ2-3; 8 nucleotides line up with TRBD2. Germline lookup yields CDR1 DFQATT and CDR2 SNEGSKA (reference sequence). The CDR3 covers 15 residues. V lost 2 bases and J lost 3; bases outside the gene matches: 7. This CDR3 is CSARNGGGQTDTQYF. The CDR3 bases are TGCAGTGCTAGAAACGGCGGGGGGCAGACAGATACGCAGTATTTT.

For this clonotype: A far more abundant clone sits one base away, making this likely a read error. This chain uses TRBV2 with TRBJ2-5; D might be TRBD2 (5 bases). Germline assignment: CDR1 SNHLY and CDR2 FYNNEI. The CDR3 length is 14 residues. V lost 5 bases, J lost 11 bases, and 21 bases lay in between. CDR3 residues: CASSTRLPYNEQYF. DNA of the CDR3: TGTGCCAGCAGTACTAGACTACCTTACAATGAGCAGTACTTC.

The chain employs TRBV20-1 and TRBJ1-5; perhaps TRBD1 as D (5 bases). Germline-derived CDR1 and CDR2 are DFQATT and SNEGSKA (reference sequence). The CDR3 loop spans 13 amino acids. The V end lost 4 bases, the J end lost 9 bases, and 16 bases lay between the germline ends. The CDR3 DNA is TGCAGTGCTACAACAGGTGCTTATCCGCCCCAGCATTTT. As protein: CSATTGAYPPQHF.

V usage is TRBV2 and J usage is TRBJ2-1; no firm D call. The V end lost 4 bases, the J end lost 8 bases, and 6 bases lay between the germline ends. The V gene's germline CDR1 is SNHLY and CDR2 FYNNEI. The CDR3 loop spans 11 amino acids. The CDR3 here is CASSGNYEQFF. In DNA form, the CDR3 reads TGTGCCAGCAGTGGAAATTATGAGCAGTTCTTC.

This clonotype qualifies as medium-sized (0.01 to 0.1%). V and J are TRBV11-2 and TRBJ2-2, with D tentatively TRBD1 (6 bases). This CDR3 region has 15 residues. Per the germline V gene, CDR1 is SGHAT and CDR2 is FQNNGV. With 7 bases removed from V and 4 bases from J, the gap between germline ends came to 16 bases. The chain's CDR3 is CASNPWTDRTGELFF. CDR3 coding DNA: TGTGCCAGCAACCCTTGGACAGATCGCACCGGGGAGCTGTTTTTT.

By sample share, this clonotype is medium-sized. V and J are TRBV28 and TRBJ1-3, with 8 bases matching TRBD1. This CDR3 has 14 residues. Looked up from germline, CDR1 is MDHEN and CDR2 is SYDVKM. Trimming at V came to 6 bases and at J to 6 bases, leaving 7 bases not matched to a gene. CDR3 in DNA: TGTGCCAGCAGAGGACAGGGCTCCGAAAACACCATATATTTT. Amino acids: CASRGQGSENTIYF.

A word on this clonotype: A far larger clone differs by one base, so this is likely a read error. The CDR3: CATAPRLEFETQYF. The CDR3 DNA reads as TGTGCCACCGCCCCGAGACTAGAATTTGAGACCCAGTACTTC. The chain joins TRBV11-3 to TRBJ2-5; tentative D call: TRBD2 (6 bases). Trimming pared 10 bases from V and 5 bases from J, leaving 20 bases between. CDR3 length equals 14 residues. The germline V gene has CDR1 SGHNT and CDR2 YENEEA.

This clonotype was seen only a few times. The chain uses TRBV12-3 or TRBV12-4 and TRBJ2-2, with 11 bases identical to TRBD1. CDR3 length: 16 residues. V was pared by 7 bases and J by 4 bases, with 8 bases of the junction left unmatched. DNA for the CDR3: TGTGCCAGCACCTCCAGGGGACAGGGGGTCACCGGGGAGCTGTTTTTT. It encodes CASTSRGQGVTGELFF.

By sample fraction, this clonotype is medium-sized. The chain uses TRBV12-3 or TRBV12-4 and TRBJ1-2; D is unresolved. The CDR3 contains 12 residues. V was pared by 4 bases and J by 6 bases, with 9 bases between. CDR3 bases: TGTGCCAGCAGTTGGGATTTGGATGGCTACACCTTC. As protein: CASSWDLDGYTF.

A few counts support this clonotype. This rearrangement joins TRBV29-1 to TRBJ1-1; D gene uncertain. This CDR3 spans 12 amino acids. The V gene's germline CDR1 is SQVTM and CDR2 ANQGSEA. V was shortened by 6 bases and J by 11 bases, with 19 bases between the two germline ends. The CDR3 region is CSVGLLGPWAFF. CDR3 nucleotide sequence: TGCAGCGTCGGGCTACTGGGCCCCTGGGCTTTCTTT.

A remark on this clonotype: A much larger clone lies a single base off, so this may be a read error. J is TRBJ2-3 and V is TRBV11-2; perhaps TRBD2 as D (6 bases). CDR1 and CDR2 from the germline V gene are SGHAT and FQNNGV. The CDR3 loop spans 15 amino acids. Trimming pared 1 base from V and 5 bases from J, leaving 13 bases between. The CDR3 coding sequence is TGTGCCAGCAGCTTAGTCCTAACGGGGGTAGATACGCAGTATTTT. This translates into CASSLVLTGVDTQYF.

By share of the sample, this clonotype is hyperexpanded. V is TRBV28 and J is TRBJ1-3; tentatively, D is TRBD1 (6 bases). Trimming removed 6 bases at V and 0 bases at J, with 9 bases between. CDR3 length equals 14 residues. Germline CDR1 reads MDHEN; CDR2 reads SYDVKM. CDR3 sequence (DNA): TGTGCCAGCAGGCAACAGGGCTCTGGAAACACCATATATTTT. Amino acids: CASRQQGSGNTIYF.

As concerns this clonotype: A far larger clone is just one base off, so this is likely a read error. The genes are TRBV27 and TRBJ1-3; possibly TRBD1 for D (6 bases). This CDR3 is built from 14 residues. Trimming shortened V by 6 bases and J by 0 bases, and 9 bases separated the two germline ends. CDR1 is MNHEY and CDR2 is SMNVEV in the germline V gene (reference sequence). The CDR3 coding sequence is TGTGCCAGCAGGGGACAAGACTCTGGAAACACCATATATTTT. Translating it yields CASRGQDSGNTIYF.

V and J are TRBV20-1 and TRBJ1-2, with D hard to call. The CDR3 has 15 residues. Trimming took off 0 bases at V and 4 bases at J, with 15 bases between the two ends. From germline, CDR1 is DFQATT and CDR2 SNEGSKA (reference sequence). CDR3 nucleotides: TGCAGTGCTAGAGACGACGGTACTGAAAGCTATGGCTACACCTTC. It translates to CSARDDGTESYGYTF.